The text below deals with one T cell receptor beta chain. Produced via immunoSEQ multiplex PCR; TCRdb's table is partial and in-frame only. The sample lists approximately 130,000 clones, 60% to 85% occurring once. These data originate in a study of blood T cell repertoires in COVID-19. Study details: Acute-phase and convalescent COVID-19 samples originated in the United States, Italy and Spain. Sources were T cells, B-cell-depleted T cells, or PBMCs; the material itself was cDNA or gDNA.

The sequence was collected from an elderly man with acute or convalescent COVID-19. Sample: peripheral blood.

CDR3 DNA sequence: TGTGCCAGCAATCAACGGGACAGGGGCCACGAGCAGTACTTC. It codes for CASNQRDRGHEQYF. V gene TRBV6-5 combines with J gene TRBJ2-7; the match to TRBD1 covers 10 bases. In germline, CDR1 is MNHEY, CDR2 SVGAGI. V shed 7 bases and J 5 bases; nucleotides not matched to a gene: 8. The CDR3 spans 14 residues.